The clone carrying this T cell receptor (beta chain) was seen a handful of times. What it binds is not known. These data are taken from a study of T cells in Graves' hyperthyroidism and ophthalmopathy. Researchers amplified the TCR beta CDR3 regions from RNA transcripts. The HTBI primer set served for first-round RT-PCR of the TCR CDR3. TCRdb recomputed calls from the multiplex PCR reads with MiXCR, one row per CDR3 protein. Of roughly 350,000 distinct CDR3 sequences listed, roughly 13% were seen once; the top ten hold approximately 35%. Ophthalmopathy patients all had a Clinical Activity Score of at least 3, a NOSPECS grade of at least 4 and disease under 3 months old. Criteria for exclusion of patients were uncontrolled infection, other autoimmune disease, pregnancy or lactation. The study's findings and limits: From stable hyperthyroidism, ophthalmopathy was set apart by a 13 V-J model. In validation, the model predicted ophthalmopathy. These predictions came a median 6.5 months before onset.

The sequence was obtained from a woman in her thirties or forties with Graves' ophthalmopathy. The sample comprised blood.

The CDR3 DNA reads TGTGCCATCAGGACAGGGGTTGATAATTCACCCCTCCACTTT. Protein product: CAIRTGVDNSPLHF. The chain recombines TRBV10-3 with TRBJ1-6; 8 positions agree with TRBD1. CDR1 and CDR2 (germline): ENHRY, SYGVKD. The J segment lost 5 bases and the V segment lost 6 bases, leaving 3 bases of the junction unmatched. The CDR3 spans 14 residues.